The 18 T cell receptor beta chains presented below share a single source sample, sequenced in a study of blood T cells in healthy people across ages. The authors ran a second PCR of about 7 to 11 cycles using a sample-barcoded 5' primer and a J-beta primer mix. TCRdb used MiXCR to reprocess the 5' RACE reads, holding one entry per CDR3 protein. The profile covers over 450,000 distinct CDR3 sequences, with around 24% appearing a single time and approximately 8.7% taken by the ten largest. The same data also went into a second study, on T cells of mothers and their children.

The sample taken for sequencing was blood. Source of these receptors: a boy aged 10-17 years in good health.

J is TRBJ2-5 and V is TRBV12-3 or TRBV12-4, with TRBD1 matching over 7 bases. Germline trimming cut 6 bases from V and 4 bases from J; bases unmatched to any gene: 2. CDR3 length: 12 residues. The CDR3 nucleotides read TGTGCCAGCAGACAGGGGACAGAGACCCAGTACTTC. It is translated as CASRQGTETQYF.

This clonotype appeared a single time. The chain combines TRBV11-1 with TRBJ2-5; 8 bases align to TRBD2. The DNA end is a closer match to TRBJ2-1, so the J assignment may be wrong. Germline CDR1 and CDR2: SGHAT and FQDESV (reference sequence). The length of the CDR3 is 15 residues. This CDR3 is CASSVPGLAYNEQFF. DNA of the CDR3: TGTGCCAGCAGCGTACCGGGACTAGCCTACAATGAGCAGTTCTTC.

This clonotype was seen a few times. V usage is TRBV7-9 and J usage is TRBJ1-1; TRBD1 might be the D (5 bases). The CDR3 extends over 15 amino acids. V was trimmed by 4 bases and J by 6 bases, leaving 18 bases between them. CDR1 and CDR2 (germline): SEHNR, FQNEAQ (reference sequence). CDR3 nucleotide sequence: TGTGCCAGCAGCTCCTCAGACGGACGGGGGGCTGAAGCTTTCTTT. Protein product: CASSSSDGRGAEAFF. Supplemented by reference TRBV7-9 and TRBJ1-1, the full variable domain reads DTGVSQNPRHKITKRGQNVTFRCDPISEHNRLYWYRQTLGQGPEFLTYFQNEAQLEKSRLLSDRFSAERPKGSFSTLEIQRTEQGDSAMYLCASSSSDGRGAEAFFGQGTRLTVV.

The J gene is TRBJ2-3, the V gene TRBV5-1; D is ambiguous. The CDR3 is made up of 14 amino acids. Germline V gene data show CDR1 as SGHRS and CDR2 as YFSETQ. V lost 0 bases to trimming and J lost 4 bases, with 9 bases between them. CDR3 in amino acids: CASSLDPMADTQYF. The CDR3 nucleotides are TGCGCCAGCAGCTTGGACCCAATGGCAGATACGCAGTATTTT.

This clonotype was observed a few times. The CDR3 DNA reads TGTGCCAGCAGCAAGACAGGGAAATATGGCTACACCTTC. It encodes CASSKTGKYGYTF. V is TRBV7-2 and J is TRBJ1-2; 7 bases map to TRBD1. Per germline, CDR1 SGHTA and CDR2 FQGNSA. CDR3 size: 13 residues. The V gene end was trimmed by 5 bases and the J gene end by 5 bases; junction bases not matched to a gene: 5.

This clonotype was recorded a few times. The CDR3 DNA is TGCAGCGTGGAGCGGGCACCGAAAGAGACCCAGTACTTC. Translation: CSVERAPKETQYF. The chain joins TRBV29-1 to TRBJ2-5; TRBD2 is a possible D gene (6 bases). The CDR3 length is 13 residues. The V gene's germline CDR1 is SQVTM and CDR2 ANQGSEA. The V end was cut by 6 bases, the J end by 3 bases, with 14 bases between.

CDR3: CSVEGAGMNTEAFF. CDR3 nucleotides: TGCAGCGTTGAGGGGGCCGGAATGAACACTGAAGCTTTCTTT. The V gene is TRBV29-1, the J gene TRBJ1-1, with TRBD1 as a possible D gene (6 bases). CDR1 is SQVTM and CDR2 is ANQGSEA in the germline V gene. This CDR3 region has 14 residues. Trimming removed 3 bases at V and 0 bases at J, with 11 bases between.

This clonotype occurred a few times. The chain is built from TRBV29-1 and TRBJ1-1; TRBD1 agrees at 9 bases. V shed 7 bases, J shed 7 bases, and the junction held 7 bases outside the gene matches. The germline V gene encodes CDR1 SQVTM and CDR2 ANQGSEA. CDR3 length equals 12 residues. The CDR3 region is CSGGRTGDEAFF. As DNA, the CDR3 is TGCAGCGGCGGAAGGACAGGGGATGAAGCTTTCTTT. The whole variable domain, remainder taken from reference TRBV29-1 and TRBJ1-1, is SAVISQKPSRDICQRGTSLTIQCQVDSQVTMMFWYRQQPGQSLTLIATANQGSEATYESGFVIDKFPISRPNLTFSTLTVSNMSPEDSSIYLCSGGRTGDEAFFGQGTRLTVV.

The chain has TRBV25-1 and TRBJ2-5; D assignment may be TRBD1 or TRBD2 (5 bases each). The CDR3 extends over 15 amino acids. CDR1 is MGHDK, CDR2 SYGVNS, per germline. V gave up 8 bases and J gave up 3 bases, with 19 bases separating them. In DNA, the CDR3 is TGTGCCAGCCGTCCGCCCGGGGCGAGGGAAGAGACCCAGTACTTC. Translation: CASRPPGAREETQYF.

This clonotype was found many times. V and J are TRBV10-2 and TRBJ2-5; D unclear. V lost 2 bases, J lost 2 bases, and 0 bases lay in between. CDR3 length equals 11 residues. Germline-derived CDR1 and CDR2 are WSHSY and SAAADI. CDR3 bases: TGCGCCAGCAGTGAGCAAGAGACCCAGTACTTC. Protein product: CASSEQETQYF.

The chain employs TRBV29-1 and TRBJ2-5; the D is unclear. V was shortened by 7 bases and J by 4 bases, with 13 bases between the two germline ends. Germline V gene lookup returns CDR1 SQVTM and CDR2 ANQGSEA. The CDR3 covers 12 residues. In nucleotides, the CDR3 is TGCAGCGCCGTCGGAGACGGAGAGACCCAGTACTTC. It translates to CSAVGDGETQYF.

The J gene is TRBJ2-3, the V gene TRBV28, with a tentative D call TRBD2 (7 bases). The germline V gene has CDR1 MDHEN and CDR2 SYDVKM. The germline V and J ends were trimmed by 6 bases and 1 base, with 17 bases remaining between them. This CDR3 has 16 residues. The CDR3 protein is CASRRWGGARTDTQYF. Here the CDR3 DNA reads TGTGCCAGCAGGAGGTGGGGGGGGGCTCGCACAGATACGCAGTATTTT.

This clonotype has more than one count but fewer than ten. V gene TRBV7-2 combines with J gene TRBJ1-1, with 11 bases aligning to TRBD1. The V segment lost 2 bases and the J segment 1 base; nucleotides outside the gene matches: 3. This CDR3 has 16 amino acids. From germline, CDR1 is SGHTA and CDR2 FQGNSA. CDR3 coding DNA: TGTGCCAGCAGCTTATTTGGACAGGGGGCGAACACTGAAGCTTTCTTT. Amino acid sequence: CASSLFGQGANTEAFF.

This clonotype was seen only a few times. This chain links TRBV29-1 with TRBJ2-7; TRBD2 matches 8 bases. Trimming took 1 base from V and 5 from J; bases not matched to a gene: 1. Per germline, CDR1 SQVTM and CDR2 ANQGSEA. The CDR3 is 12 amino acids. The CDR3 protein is CSVEGLANEQYF. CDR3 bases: TGCAGCGTTGAAGGACTAGCGAACGAGCAGTACTTC.

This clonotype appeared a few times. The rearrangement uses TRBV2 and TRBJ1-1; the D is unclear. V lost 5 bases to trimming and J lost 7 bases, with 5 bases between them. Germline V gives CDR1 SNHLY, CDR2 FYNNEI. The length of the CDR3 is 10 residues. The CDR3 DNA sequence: TGTGCCAGCAGTTGGGATGAAGCTTTCTTT. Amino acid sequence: CASSWDEAFF.

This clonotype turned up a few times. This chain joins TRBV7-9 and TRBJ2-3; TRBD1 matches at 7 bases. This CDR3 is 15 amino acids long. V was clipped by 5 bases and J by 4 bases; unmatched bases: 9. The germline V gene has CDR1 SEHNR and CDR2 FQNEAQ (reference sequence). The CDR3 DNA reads TGTGCCAGCAGCCCAGTCATAACAGGGGCAGATACGCAGTATTTT. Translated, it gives CASSPVITGADTQYF.

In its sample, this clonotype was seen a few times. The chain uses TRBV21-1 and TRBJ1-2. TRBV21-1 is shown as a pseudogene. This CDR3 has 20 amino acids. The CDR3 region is CASSNPYPRTGEGLRYGYTF. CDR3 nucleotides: TGTGCCAGCAGCAACCCTTATCCCCGGACAGGGGAGGGCCTGCGCTATGGCTACACCTTC.

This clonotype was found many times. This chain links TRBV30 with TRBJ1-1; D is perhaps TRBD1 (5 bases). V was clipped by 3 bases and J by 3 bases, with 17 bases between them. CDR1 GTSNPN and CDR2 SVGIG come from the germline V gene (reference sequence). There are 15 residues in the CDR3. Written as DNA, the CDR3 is TGTGCCTGGAGGGTGGGGGGTTTAGTGGACACTGAAGCTTTCTTT. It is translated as CAWRVGGLVDTEAFF.